These 17 T cell receptor beta chains were sequenced from one sample in a study of T cell responses to AZD1222 COVID-19 vaccine. TCRdb's table, derived via immunoSEQ multiplex PCR, lists solely in-frame clones and lacks some. The table records around 150,000 clones, around nine tenths of them present only once. The material sequenced was peripheral blood, taken 28 days after the second AZD1222 dose. The source is an adult who received the AZD1222 COVID-19 vaccine.

J is TRBJ1-1 and V is TRBV2; 9 nucleotides agree with TRBD1. The CDR3 has 14 residues. Looked up from germline, CDR1 is SNHLY and CDR2 is FYNNEI. With V trimmed by 6 bases and J by 2 bases, 4 bases remained unmatched. The DNA for the CDR3 is TGTGCCAGCAGGGAGGACAGGGGTAACACTGAAGCTTTCTTT. Protein sequence: CASREDRGNTEAFF.

This clone was seen only a few times. This chain links TRBV10-3 with TRBJ1-1; TRBD1 matches 8 bases. CDR1 is ENHRY and CDR2 is SYGVKD in the germline V gene. This CDR3 has 14 residues. The J segment lost 1 base and the V segment lost 4 bases, leaving 2 bases of the junction unmatched. CDR3 sequence (DNA): TGTGCCATCAGTGTAGGGACAGGGAACACTGAAGCTTTCTTT. As protein: CAISVGTGNTEAFF.

This clone was seen only a few times. The genes are TRBV7-2 and TRBJ2-5, with TRBD2 matching 7 bases. The CDR3 sequence is 15 residues long. The V and J ends lost 2 bases and 6 bases, in that order; junction bases with no gene match: 9. Germline CDR1 is SGHTA and CDR2 is FQGNSA. CDR3 nucleotides: TGTGCCAGCAGCTTACAGACTAGCTCTTTACAGACCCAGTACTTC. Its translation is CASSLQTSSLQTQYF.

J is TRBJ1-1 and V is TRBV5-1; D is unclear. Trimming removed 2 bases from V and 1 base from J, with 6 bases in between. CDR1 is SGHRS and CDR2 is YFSETQ in the germline V gene. The CDR3 is 13 residues long. The CDR3 region has the DNA TGCGCCAGCAGCTTTGAGCAGAACACTGAAGCTTTCTTT. Translated, it gives CASSFEQNTEAFF.

The rearrangement joins TRBV18 to TRBJ1-3, with unresolved D. From germline, CDR1 is KGHSH and CDR2 LQKENI. V was shortened by 2 bases and J by 2 bases, with 7 bases between the two germline ends. CDR3 length equals 14 residues. The CDR3 nucleotides read TGTGCCAGCTCACCAACGGCTGCTGGAAACACCATATATTTT. It codes for CASSPTAAGNTIYF. Variable domain in full (rest from reference TRBV18 and TRBJ1-3): NAGVMQNPRHLVRRRGQEARLRCSPMKGHSHVYWYRQLPEEGLKFMVYLQKENIIDESGMPKERFSAEFPKEGPSILRIQQVVRGDSAAYFCASSPTAAGNTIYFGEGSWLTVV.

This rearrangement joins TRBV11-2 to TRBJ1-6; D remains ambiguous. Trimming left V 4 bases short and J 7 bases short, with 11 bases between. The CDR3 extends over 14 amino acids. Germline-derived CDR1 and CDR2 are SGHAT and FQNNGV. The chain's CDR3 is CASSSAGANSPLHF. CDR3 coding DNA: TGTGCCAGCAGCTCGGCAGGCGCAAATTCACCCCTCCACTTT.

The rearrangement joins TRBV19 to TRBJ2-3; D possibly corresponds to TRBD2 (5 bases). Germline CDR1 and CDR2: LNHDA and SQIVND (reference sequence). The length of the CDR3 is 17 residues. Trimming stripped 3 bases from V and 3 bases from J, with 19 bases between. This CDR3 is CASSMSTGDRRTDTQYF. CDR3 nucleotides: TGTGCCAGTAGTATGAGTACCGGGGATCGGAGAACAGATACGCAGTATTTT.

The chain couples TRBV5-1 to TRBJ2-3; D is possibly TRBD1 (7 bases). V was trimmed by 0 bases and J by 0 bases, leaving 20 bases between them. This CDR3 spans 19 amino acids. Germline V gene sequence: CDR1 SGHRS, CDR2 YFSETQ. The CDR3 loop reads CASSLDVTRGPWSTDTQYF. CDR3 coding DNA: TGCGCCAGCAGCTTGGATGTGACTAGGGGGCCCTGGAGCACAGATACGCAGTATTTT.

V and J are TRBV4-3 and TRBJ1-2; TRBD1 aligns across 7 bases. Germline CDR1 is LGHNA and CDR2 is YSLEER. The V segment lost 0 bases and the J segment 8 bases; nucleotides outside the gene matches: 9. The CDR3 has 15 amino acids. The CDR3 nucleotides read TGCGCCAGCAGCCAAGATCGTGAGGGGGCGCGGGGCTACACCTTC. Translating gives CASSQDREGARGYTF.

The chain employs TRBV6-5 and TRBJ1-5, with D possibly being TRBD1 (6 bases). This CDR3 spans 15 amino acids. Germline V gene data show CDR1 as MNHEY and CDR2 as SVGAGI. V was trimmed by 3 bases and J by 1 base, leaving 10 bases between them. For the CDR3, the DNA is TGTGCCAGCAGTTATGCCCAGGGGAGCAATCAGCCCCAGCATTTT. It encodes CASSYAQGSNQPQHF.

Concerning this clone itself: This sample also contains other DNA sequences that code for the same CDR3. The rearrangement links TRBV7-9 to TRBJ1-5; the D gene is possibly TRBD1 (6 bases). Germline V gives CDR1 SEHNR, CDR2 FQNEAQ (reference sequence). This CDR3 contains 12 residues. V was pared by 2 bases and J by 7 bases, with 6 bases between. CDR3 DNA: TGTGCCAGCAGCTTACAGGGGCAGCCCCAGCATTTT. Its translation: CASSLQGQPQHF.

The rearrangement joins TRBV19 to TRBJ1-1; D possibly corresponds to TRBD1 (5 bases). Deletions cut 0 bases from V and 3 bases from J, with 11 bases between. Germline values: CDR1 LNHDA, CDR2 SQIVND (reference sequence). CDR3 length equals 15 residues. The CDR3 is CASSIDLRDHTEAFF. The CDR3 coding sequence is TGTGCCAGTAGTATAGATCTTAGGGACCACACTGAAGCTTTCTTT.

The chain carries TRBV7-9 and TRBJ1-1; TRBD1 might be the D (5 bases). The V end lost 5 bases, the J end lost 1 base, and 11 bases lay between the germline ends. The CDR3 is 14 residues long. The germline gives CDR1 SEHNR, CDR2 FQNEAQ (reference sequence). CDR3 protein: CASSLGEENTEAFF. CDR3 sequence (DNA): TGTGCCAGCAGCCTGGGGGAAGAGAACACTGAAGCTTTCTTT.

The chain combines TRBV2 with TRBJ2-5; TRBD1 matches at 8 bases. This CDR3 has 12 residues. Germline V lookup: CDR1 SNHLY, CDR2 FYNNEI. V was clipped by 3 bases and J by 6 bases; unmatched bases: 0. The CDR3 here is CASSDRGQTQYF. CDR3 DNA: TGTGCCAGCAGTGACAGGGGGCAGACCCAGTACTTC.

The CDR3 nucleotides read TGTGCCTGGAGTCCGACCCCCAATTCACCCCTCCACTTT. Translating it yields CAWSPTPNSPLHF. The chain has TRBV30 and TRBJ1-6, with unresolved D. Germline-derived CDR1 and CDR2 are GTSNPN and SVGIG (reference sequence). V lost 2 bases and J 7 bases, leaving 9 bases between the germline ends. This CDR3 region has 13 residues.

V usage is TRBV30 and J usage is TRBJ2-5; the match to TRBD1 covers 9 bases. V lost 4 bases to trimming and J lost 5 bases; unmatched junction nucleotides: 8. Germline values: CDR1 GTSNPN, CDR2 SVGIG (reference sequence). The CDR3 is made up of 14 amino acids. The CDR3 loop is CAWKLQGAGETQYF. CDR3 nucleotides: TGTGCCTGGAAGCTACAGGGGGCGGGGGAGACCCAGTACTTC.

The gene calls are TRBV30 and TRBJ1-1, with unresolved D. V was pared by 0 bases and J by 5 bases, with 7 bases between. This CDR3 comprises 12 residues. Germline V CDR1 and CDR2: GTSNPN, SVGIG (reference sequence). This CDR3 is CAWSVSGTEAFF. The CDR3 bases are TGTGCCTGGAGTGTTTCAGGAACTGAAGCTTTCTTT. The full variable domain, with the rest looked up from reference TRBV30 and TRBJ1-1, is SQTIHQWPATLVQPVGSPLSLECTVEGTSNPNLYWYRQAAGRGLQLLFYSVGIGQISSEVPQNLSASRPQDRQFILSSKKLLLSDSGFYLCAWSVSGTEAFFGQGTRLTVV.